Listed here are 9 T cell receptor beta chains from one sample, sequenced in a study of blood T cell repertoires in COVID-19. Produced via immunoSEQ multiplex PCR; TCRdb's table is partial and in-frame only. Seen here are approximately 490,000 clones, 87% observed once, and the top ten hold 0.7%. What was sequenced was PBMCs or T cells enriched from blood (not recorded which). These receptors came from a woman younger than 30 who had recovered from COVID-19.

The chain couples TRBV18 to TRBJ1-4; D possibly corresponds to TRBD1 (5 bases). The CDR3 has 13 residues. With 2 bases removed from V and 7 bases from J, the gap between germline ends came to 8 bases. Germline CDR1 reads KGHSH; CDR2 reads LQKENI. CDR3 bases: TGTGCCAGCTCACCAAGCGGGGGTGAAAAACTGTTTTTT. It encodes CASSPSGGEKLFF.

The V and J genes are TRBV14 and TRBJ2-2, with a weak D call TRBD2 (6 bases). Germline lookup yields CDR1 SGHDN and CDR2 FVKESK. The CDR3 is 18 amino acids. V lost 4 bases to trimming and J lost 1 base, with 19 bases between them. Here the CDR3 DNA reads TGTGCCAGCAGCCTACGGACGGGCCCAGCGGGGAACACCGGGGAGCTGTTTTTT. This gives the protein CASSLRTGPAGNTGELFF.

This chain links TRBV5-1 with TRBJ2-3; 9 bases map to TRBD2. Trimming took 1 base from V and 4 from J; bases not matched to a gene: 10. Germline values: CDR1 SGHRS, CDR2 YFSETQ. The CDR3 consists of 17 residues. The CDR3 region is CASSLSLAGPPADTQYF. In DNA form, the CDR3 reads TGCGCCAGCAGCTTGTCCCTAGCGGGGCCCCCGGCAGATACGCAGTATTTT.

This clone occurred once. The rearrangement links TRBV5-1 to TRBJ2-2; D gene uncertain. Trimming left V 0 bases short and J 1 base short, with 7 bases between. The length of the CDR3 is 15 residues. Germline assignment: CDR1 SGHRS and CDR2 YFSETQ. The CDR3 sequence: CASSLASVNTGELFF. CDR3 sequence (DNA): TGCGCCAGCAGCTTGGCCTCAGTGAACACCGGGGAGCTGTTTTTT.

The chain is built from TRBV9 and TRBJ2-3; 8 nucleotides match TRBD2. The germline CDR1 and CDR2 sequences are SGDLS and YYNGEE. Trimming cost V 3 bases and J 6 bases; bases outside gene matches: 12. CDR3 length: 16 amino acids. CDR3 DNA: TGTGCCAGCAGCGCAAGTGGCGGGGGGAGCGGGGATACGCAGTATTTT. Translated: CASSASGGGSGDTQYF.

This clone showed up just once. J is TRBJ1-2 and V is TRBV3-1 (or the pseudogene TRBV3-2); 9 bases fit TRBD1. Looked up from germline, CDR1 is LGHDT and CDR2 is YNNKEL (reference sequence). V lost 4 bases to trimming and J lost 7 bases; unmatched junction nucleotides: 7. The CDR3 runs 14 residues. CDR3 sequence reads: CASSPGTGNAGYTF. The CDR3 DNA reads TGTGCCAGCAGCCCAGGGACAGGGAACGCTGGCTACACCTTC.

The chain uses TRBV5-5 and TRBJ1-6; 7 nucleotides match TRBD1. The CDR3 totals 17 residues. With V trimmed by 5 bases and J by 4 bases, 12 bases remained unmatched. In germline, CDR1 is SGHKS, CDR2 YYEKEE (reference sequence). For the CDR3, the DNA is TGTGCCAGCAGTTCGACTACCGGGACAGTTTATAATTCACCCCTCCACTTT. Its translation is CASSSTTGTVYNSPLHF.

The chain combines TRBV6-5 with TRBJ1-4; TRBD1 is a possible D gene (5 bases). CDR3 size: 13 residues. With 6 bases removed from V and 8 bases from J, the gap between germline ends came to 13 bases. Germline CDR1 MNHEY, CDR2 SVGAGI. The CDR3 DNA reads TGTGCCAGCAGCCCCGTTGCAGGGGAAAAACTGTTTTTT. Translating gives CASSPVAGEKLFF.

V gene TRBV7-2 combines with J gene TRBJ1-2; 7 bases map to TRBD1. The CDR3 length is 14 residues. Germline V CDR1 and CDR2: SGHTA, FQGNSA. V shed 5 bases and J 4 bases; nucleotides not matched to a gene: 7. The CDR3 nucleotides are TGTGCCAGCAGCGCGCGACAGGGTACCTATGGCTACACCTTC. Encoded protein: CASSARQGTYGYTF.